The clone carrying this TCR beta chain was picked up many times. Construction of the TCR beta libraries employed iRepertoire HTBI primers in conjunction with Arm-PCR of CDR3 regions. TCRdb reprocessed the multiplex PCR reads with MiXCR, giving one entry per CDR3 protein. The sample has about 430,000 distinct CDR3 sequences; 20% to 25% are singletons. The CDR3 length is 14 residues. Germline-derived CDR1 and CDR2 are LNHNV and YYDKDF (reference sequence). Trimming removed 7 bases at V and 2 bases at J, with 14 bases between. As for time point: persistent/refractory GD, antithyroid drugs over 5 years with positive TRAb. TCR sequences were obtained from RNA taken from PBMCs. These data come from a study of regulatory T cells in long-lasting Graves disease.

The sequence was obtained from a female donor with Graves disease. This material consisted of peripheral blood mononuclear cells (PBMCs), taken when the disease was refractory, from a patient treated with antithyroid drugs. V and J are TRBV15 and TRBJ2-5; D is perhaps TRBD1 (5 bases). The CDR3 bases are TGTGCCACCACCTCCGGAAGGGGACAAGAGACCCAGTACTTC. Translating gives CATTSGRGQETQYF.